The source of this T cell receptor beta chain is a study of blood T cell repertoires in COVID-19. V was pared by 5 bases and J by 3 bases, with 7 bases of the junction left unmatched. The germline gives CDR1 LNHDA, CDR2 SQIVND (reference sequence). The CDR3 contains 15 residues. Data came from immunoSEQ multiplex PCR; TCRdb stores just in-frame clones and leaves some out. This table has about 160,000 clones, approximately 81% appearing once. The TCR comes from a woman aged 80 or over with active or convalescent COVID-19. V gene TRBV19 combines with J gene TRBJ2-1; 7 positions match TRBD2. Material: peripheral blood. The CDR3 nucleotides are TGTGCCAGTAGTCCCCGGGGGGAGGGCTACAATGAGCAGTTCTTC. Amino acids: CASSPRGEGYNEQFF.